This TCR beta chain originates from a study of blood T cell repertoires in COVID-19. Study at large: Material from acute and convalescent COVID-19 was sourced from the United States, Italy and Spain. The analysed material was cDNA or gDNA that came from T cells, B-cell-depleted T cells, or PBMCs.

Source study methods: Scientists estimated how many nucleated cells there were by amplifying reference gene primers. Sequenced by immunoSEQ multiplex PCR; TCRdb stores in-frame clones only, minus some. The V and J calls and clone size were taken over from that table, and D and trimming were inferred from the DNA. The sample lists approximately 250,000 clones, 83% occurring once. The germline V gene has CDR1 SGHAT and CDR2 FQNNGV. J lost 7 bases, V lost 5 bases, and 8 bases had no gene match. This CDR3 spans 15 amino acids. This clonotype was sampled from a human donor in a cohort sampled during active COVID-19. The J gene is TRBJ1-6, the V gene TRBV11-2; TRBD1 matches at 7 bases. What was sequenced was peripheral blood. The CDR3: CASSPRQGRNSPLHF. CDR3 in DNA: TGTGCCAGCAGCCCCCGACAGGGACGAAATTCACCCCTCCACTTT.